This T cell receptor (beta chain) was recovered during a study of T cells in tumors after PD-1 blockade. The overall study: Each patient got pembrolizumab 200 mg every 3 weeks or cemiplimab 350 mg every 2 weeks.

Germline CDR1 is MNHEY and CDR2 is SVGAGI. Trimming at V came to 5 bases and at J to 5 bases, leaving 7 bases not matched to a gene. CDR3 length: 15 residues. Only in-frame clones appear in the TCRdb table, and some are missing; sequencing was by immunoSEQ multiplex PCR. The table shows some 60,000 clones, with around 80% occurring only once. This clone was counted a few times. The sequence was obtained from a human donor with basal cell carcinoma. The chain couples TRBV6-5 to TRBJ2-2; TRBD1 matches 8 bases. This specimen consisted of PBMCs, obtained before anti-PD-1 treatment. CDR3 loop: CASSNRTGKTGELFF. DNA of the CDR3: TGTGCCAGCAGTAACCGGACAGGGAAGACCGGGGAGCTGTTTTTT.